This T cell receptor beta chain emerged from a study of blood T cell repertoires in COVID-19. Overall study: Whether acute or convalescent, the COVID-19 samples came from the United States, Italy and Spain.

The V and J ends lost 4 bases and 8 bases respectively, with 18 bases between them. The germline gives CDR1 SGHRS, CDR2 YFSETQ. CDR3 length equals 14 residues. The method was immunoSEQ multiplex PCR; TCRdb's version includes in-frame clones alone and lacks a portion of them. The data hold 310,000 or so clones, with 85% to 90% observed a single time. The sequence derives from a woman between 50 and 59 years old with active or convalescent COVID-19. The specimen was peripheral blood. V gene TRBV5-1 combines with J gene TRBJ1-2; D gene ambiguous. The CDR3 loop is CASSPEKGRRGYTF. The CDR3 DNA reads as TGCGCCAGCAGCCCCGAAAAAGGAAGGAGAGGCTACACCTTC.